This TCR beta chain originates from a study of CD8+CD57+ T cells in acquired aplastic anemia. Study information: Recorded DNA amounts for sorted CD4+ and CD8+ cells had an average of approximately 3.2 ug. Study conclusions and caveats: Statistical testing detected no significant gap in CD8+ Simpson's diversity between patients and controls.

Profiling of TCR beta VDJ combinations and CDR3 sequences used genomic DNA as template. TCRdb fed the reads into MiXCR, producing one record per CDR3 protein. The sample has some 170,000 distinct CDR3 sequences; nearly 65% are singletons. Patients picked for sequencing had shown CD8+CD57+ cell expansion detected by flow cytometry. Patients were untreated when blood was sampled. This CDR3 contains 15 residues. CDR1 is MGHDK, CDR2 SYGVNS, per germline. Trimming pared 1 base from V and 0 bases from J, leaving 7 bases between. In this sample, this clonotype turned up a few times. Its antigen is still unknown.

The rearrangement links TRBV25-1 to TRBJ1-3, with D perhaps TRBD1 (5 bases). The TCR originated in a human donor with aplastic anemia. The sequenced sample consisted of sorted CD4+, CD8+, or CD8+CD57+ T cells (not recorded which) from PBMCs. CDR3 sequence (DNA): TGTGCCAGCAGTGAATGGGGGAACTCTGGAAACACCATATATTTT. Protein product: CASSEWGNSGNTIYF.